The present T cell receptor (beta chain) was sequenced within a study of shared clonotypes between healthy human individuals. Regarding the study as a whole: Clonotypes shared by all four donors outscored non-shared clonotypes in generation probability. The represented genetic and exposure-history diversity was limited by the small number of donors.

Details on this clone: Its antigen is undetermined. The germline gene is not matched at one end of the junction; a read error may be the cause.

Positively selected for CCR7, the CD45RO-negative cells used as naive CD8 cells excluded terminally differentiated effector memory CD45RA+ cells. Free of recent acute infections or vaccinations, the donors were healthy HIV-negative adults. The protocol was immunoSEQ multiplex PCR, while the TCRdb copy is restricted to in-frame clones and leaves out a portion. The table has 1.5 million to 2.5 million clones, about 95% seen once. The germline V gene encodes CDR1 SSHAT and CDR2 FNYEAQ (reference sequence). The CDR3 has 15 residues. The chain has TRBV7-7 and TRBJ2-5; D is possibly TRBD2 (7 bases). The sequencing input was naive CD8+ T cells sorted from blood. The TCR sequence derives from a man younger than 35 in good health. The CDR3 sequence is CASSLPGTWGRGKYF. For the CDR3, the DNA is TGTGCTAGCAGCTTACCCGGGACATGGGGGAGGGGTAAGTACTTC.